The 24 T cell receptor beta chains given below trace back to one sample, sequenced in a study of vaccination and CD4 T cells after COVID-19. These receptors have no identified antigens. Oncomine TCR Beta short-read sequencing was applied to DNA from cultured CD4+ T cells. TCRdb itself ran the PCR reads through MiXCR, one entry per CDR3 protein. The sample has 10,000 to 12,000 distinct CDR3 sequences; about four fifths are singletons. Treatment reported: roughly 11-day PBMC culture with coronavirus spike peptide pools or control peptides (ViraFEST assay). Sequencing was performed on CD4+ T cells from blood, cultured in vitro. These receptors were collected from a human donor who had recovered from COVID-19.

This clonotype appeared a few times. The rearrangement joins TRBV5-1 to TRBJ2-7, with no clear D. Germline lookup yields CDR1 SGHRS and CDR2 YFSETQ. There are 14 residues in the CDR3. V was pared by 0 bases and J by 5 bases, with 12 bases between. The CDR3 loop reads CASSLAPPLHEQYF. The CDR3 DNA sequence: TGCGCCAGCAGCTTGGCCCCCCCGCTCCACGAGCAGTACTTC.

CDR3: CASSRTAGTGDGNTIYF. Here the CDR3 DNA reads TGCGCCAGCAGCCGAACCGCCGGGACAGGGGACGGAAACACCATATATTTT. The J gene is TRBJ1-3, the V gene TRBV4-3; TRBD1 agrees at 10 bases. Germline V gene data show CDR1 as LGHNA and CDR2 as YSLEER. The CDR3 sequence is 17 residues long. The V gene end was trimmed by 4 bases and the J gene end by 4 bases; junction bases not matched to a gene: 10.

The chain employs TRBV7-3 and TRBJ2-2; 8 bases match TRBD2. This CDR3 has 15 amino acids. V was clipped by 3 bases and J by 1 base; unmatched bases: 1. CDR1 SGHTA and CDR2 FQGTGA come from the germline V gene. The CDR3 nucleotides are TGTGCCAGCAGCTTTCTAGCGGGGAACACCGGGGAGCTGTTTTTT. This gives the protein CASSFLAGNTGELFF.

The rearrangement links TRBV6-2 or TRBV6-3 to TRBJ2-1, with 9 bases matching TRBD1. V was pared by 1 base and J by 2 bases, with 3 bases of the junction left unmatched. Germline assignment: CDR1 MNHEY and CDR2 SVGEGT. CDR3 size: 16 residues. Written as DNA, the CDR3 is TGTGCCAGCAGTTACTGGGACAGGGCACCCTACAATGAGCAGTTCTTC. Amino acids: CASSYWDRAPYNEQFF.

CDR3 residues: CASSFQGANTEAFF. In nucleotides, the CDR3 is TGTGCCAGCAGCTTCCAGGGGGCGAACACTGAAGCTTTCTTT. This rearrangement joins TRBV7-3 to TRBJ1-1, with 8 bases matching TRBD1. CDR3 length: 14 amino acids. CDR1 is SGHTA, CDR2 FQGTGA, per germline. Trimming removed 3 bases from V and 1 base from J; junction bases left unmatched: 1.

The gene calls are TRBV20-1 and TRBJ1-6; D unresolved. CDR3 length: 15 residues. The V end lost 2 bases, the J end lost 0 bases, and 8 bases lay between the germline ends. Germline V lookup: CDR1 DFQATT, CDR2 SNEGSKA (reference sequence). The CDR3 spells CSARLPGSYNSPLHF. The CDR3, as DNA: TGCAGTGCTAGACTTCCAGGCTCCTATAATTCACCCCTCCACTTT.

This chain links TRBV6-2 or TRBV6-3 with TRBJ2-1; D remains ambiguous. In germline, CDR1 is MNHEY, CDR2 SVGEGT. With 4 bases removed from V and 4 bases from J, the gap between germline ends came to 8 bases. This CDR3 is built from 13 residues. The CDR3 coding sequence is TGTGCCAGCAGTTCCCGGGTATACAATGAGCAGTTCTTC. Amino acid sequence: CASSSRVYNEQFF.

The V call is TRBV6-1, the J call TRBJ1-5; 7 bases are shared with TRBD1. The CDR3 runs 17 residues. The germline CDR1 and CDR2 sequences are MNHNS and SASEGT. J lost 0 bases, V lost 6 bases, and 11 bases had no gene match. CDR3 protein: CASRHTEGQYSNQPQHF. Written as DNA, the CDR3 is TGTGCCAGCAGACACACCGAGGGACAGTATAGCAATCAGCCCCAGCATTTT.

This chain joins TRBV20-1 and TRBJ1-5; D ambiguous. Germline lookup yields CDR1 DFQATT and CDR2 SNEGSKA (reference sequence). The V end lost 2 bases, the J end lost 2 bases, and 7 bases lay between the germline ends. The CDR3 contains 13 residues. The CDR3 DNA reads TGCAGTGCTAGAAGCCAGGGCAATCAGCCCCAGCATTTT. It is translated as CSARSQGNQPQHF.

The chain uses TRBV27 and TRBJ1-1, with 7 bases aligning to TRBD1. CDR3 length equals 18 residues. V trimming: 6 bases; J trimming: 2 bases; junction bases outside the gene matches: 18. The germline CDR1 and CDR2 sequences are MNHEY and SMNVEV (reference sequence). The chain's CDR3 is CASRESLGGAGNNTEAFF. CDR3 DNA: TGTGCCAGCAGGGAAAGCCTAGGGGGCGCGGGCAACAACACTGAAGCTTTCTTT.

V is TRBV7-2 and J is TRBJ1-6; D gene ambiguous. The V end was cut by 10 bases, the J end by 8 bases, with 21 bases between. From germline, CDR1 is SGHTA and CDR2 FQGNSA. This CDR3 has 15 amino acids. In nucleotides, the CDR3 is TGTGCCACCAAAGCTTACTCAGAGTGGTATTCACCCCTCCACTTT. Amino acids: CATKAYSEWYSPLHF.

This clonotype was seen a handful of times. The V and J genes are TRBV6-1 and TRBJ2-2, with D possibly being TRBD2 (5 bases). The CDR3 is made up of 15 amino acids. V shed 7 bases and J shed 6 bases, with 18 bases lying between them. Germline loops: CDR1 MNHNS, CDR2 SASEGT. The CDR3 region has the DNA TGTGCCAGCACACTACTAGGGCCCACCGCCGGGGAGCTGTTTTTT. It is translated as CASTLLGPTAGELFF.

The chain employs TRBV7-2 and TRBJ1-5, with D maybe TRBD1 (5 bases). The length of the CDR3 is 14 residues. Germline-derived CDR1 and CDR2 are SGHTA and FQGNSA. Deletions cut 4 bases from V and 8 bases from J, with 15 bases between. As DNA, the CDR3 is TGTGCCAGCAGCTCTCAGGGAGGTTTGGAGCCCCAGCATTTT. Translating gives CASSSQGGLEPQHF.

The chain couples TRBV12-3 or TRBV12-4 to TRBJ2-5; D is ambiguous. The CDR3 consists of 17 residues. The V and J ends lost 3 bases and 5 bases respectively, with 22 bases between them. CDR3 DNA sequence: TGTGCCAGCAGTTTCGGCGTTTCTGGCTTGGTTGGGGAGACCCAGTACTTC. Its protein is CASSFGVSGLVGETQYF.

In its sample, this clonotype was seen a few times. The chain combines TRBV27 with TRBJ1-1; D perhaps matches TRBD1 (5 bases). This CDR3 spans 16 amino acids. Germline V CDR1 and CDR2: MNHEY, SMNVEV (reference sequence). The germline V and J ends were trimmed by 5 bases and 4 bases, with 20 bases remaining between them. DNA for the CDR3: TGTGCCAGCAGTGGAAAGGGGACCGGAATGGTCACTGAAGCTTTCTTT. It yields the protein CASSGKGTGMVTEAFF.

The gene calls are TRBV7-2 and TRBJ2-1; the match to TRBD1 covers 7 bases. The V gene's germline CDR1 is SGHTA and CDR2 FQGNSA. The CDR3 is 15 residues long. V lost 5 bases and J lost 4; bases outside the gene matches: 8. This CDR3 reads CASSTGTVPYNEQFF. CDR3 nucleotides: TGTGCCAGCAGCACGGGGACAGTCCCTTACAATGAGCAGTTCTTC.

V is TRBV20-1 and J is TRBJ2-7, with D maybe TRBD2 (5 bases). In germline, CDR1 is DFQATT, CDR2 SNEGSKA (reference sequence). The CDR3 spans 14 residues. V was cut by 7 bases and J by 7 bases, with 23 bases left in between. Written as DNA, the CDR3 is TGCAGTGTCGCCCGCGGGCCCTTCGAAGGGGAGCAGTACTTC. Its translation is CSVARGPFEGEQYF.

The V gene is TRBV7-2, the J gene TRBJ1-1; a possible D gene is TRBD1 (5 bases). The CDR3 totals 14 residues. Germline V gives CDR1 SGHTA, CDR2 FQGNSA. Trimming left V 7 bases short and J 7 bases short, with 19 bases between. In DNA form, the CDR3 reads TGTGCCAGCACCTGGACACCGGCGAGGGGTGAAGCTTTCTTT. Translation: CASTWTPARGEAFF.

The gene calls are TRBV6-2 or TRBV6-3 and TRBJ2-7, with D possibly being TRBD1 (6 bases). V shed 0 bases and J shed 0 bases, with 12 bases lying between them. This CDR3 region has 16 residues. Per germline, CDR1 MNHEY and CDR2 SVGEGT. This CDR3 reads CASSYSRSGDSYEQYF. The CDR3 DNA reads as TGTGCCAGCAGTTACTCGCGGTCAGGGGACTCCTACGAGCAGTACTTC.

In DNA form, the CDR3 reads TGTGCCACCAGCGGATGGGGGGGGAGCAATCAGCCCCAGCATTTT. As protein: CATSGWGGSNQPQHF. V and J are TRBV15 and TRBJ1-5, with TRBD1 as a possible D gene (5 bases). V lost 5 bases and J lost 1, with 12 bases in between. The V gene's germline CDR1 is LNHNV and CDR2 YYDKDF (reference sequence). The CDR3 totals 15 residues.

The chain links TRBV4-1 to TRBJ1-1; D is unclear. In germline, CDR1 is MGHRA, CDR2 YSYEKL. The V end lost 2 bases, the J end lost 1 base, and 20 bases lay between the germline ends. The CDR3 is 18 amino acids. The CDR3, as DNA: TGCGCCAGCAGCCAACCCCCGGACTTCGCTGTTAAGAACACTGAAGCTTTCTTT. Amino acid sequence: CASSQPPDFAVKNTEAFF.

This clonotype appeared a few times. The rearrangement links TRBV20-1 to TRBJ2-5, with TRBD2 identical over 11 bases. With V trimmed by 8 bases and J by 2 bases, 10 bases remained unmatched. The V gene's germline CDR1 is DFQATT and CDR2 SNEGSKA (reference sequence). The CDR3 totals 15 residues. CDR3 region: CSPSRIAGGQETQYF. In DNA, the CDR3 is TGCAGTCCCAGTCGGATAGCGGGAGGGCAAGAGACCCAGTACTTC.

The rearrangement joins TRBV20-1 to TRBJ2-3; TRBD2 agrees at 9 bases. With 0 bases clipped from V and 1 base from J, the junction kept 8 bases outside the gene matches. CDR3 length: 17 amino acids. The germline CDR1 and CDR2 sequences are DFQATT and SNEGSKA (reference sequence). In DNA form, the CDR3 reads TGCAGTGCTAGAGACTGGGGAGCGGGAGGCGGCACAGATACGCAGTATTTT. This translates into CSARDWGAGGGTDTQYF.

This rearrangement joins TRBV6-5 to TRBJ2-2, with 12 bases identical to TRBD1. J gave up 3 bases and V 3 bases, and 5 bases lay outside the gene matches. The CDR3 is 17 amino acids. The germline CDR1 and CDR2 sequences are MNHEY and SVGAGI. The CDR3 here is CASSYTGTGGYTGELFF. The CDR3 DNA sequence: TGTGCCAGCAGTTATACCGGGACAGGGGGCTACACCGGGGAGCTGTTTTTT.